This TCR beta chain appears in the sequencing data of a study of blood T cell repertoires in COVID-19. Measured with immunoSEQ multiplex PCR; TCRdb has only the in-frame clones, and not every one. The sample carries about 210,000 clones, about 92% recorded once. Sequenced sample: peripheral blood. This sequence originates from a young man with acute or convalescent COVID-19.

As DNA, the CDR3 is TGCGCCAGCAGCGTCGGACAGGGCGAGAATCAGCCCCAGCATTTT. It codes for CASSVGQGENQPQHF. The chain links TRBV5-1 to TRBJ1-5, with TRBD1 identical over 8 bases. The CDR3 has 15 residues. Trimming removed 4 bases from V and 4 bases from J; junction bases left unmatched: 7. Germline CDR1 SGHRS, CDR2 YFSETQ.